This TCR beta chain is from a study of shared clonotypes between healthy human individuals. Study-level points and caveats: Despite large depth, sorted-subset datasets appeared incompletely sequenced. In general, naive subsets displayed greater estimated richness than memory subsets did. Since donors were few, the genetic and exposure-history diversity represented was limited.

Using immunoSEQ multiplex PCR, the repertoire was profiled, and TCRdb retains in-frame clones only, with some absent. Of approximately 2.1 million clones listed, 93% are singletons. For this clone: Its specificity is unknown.

The CDR3 totals 16 residues. Germline-derived CDR1 and CDR2 are SGHRS and YFSETQ. The V end lost 5 bases, the J end lost 5 bases, and 22 bases lay between the germline ends. Sequenced: naive CD4+ T cells from PBMCs. Sample subset: CD45RA+ positively selected. The genes are TRBV5-1 and TRBJ2-5; possibly TRBD1 for D (6 bases). The receptor's source is a man between 18 and 29 years old in good health. Some clones in this sample may be carry-over from other donors' samples. Here the CDR3 DNA reads TGCGCCAGCAGTATTTACCGCCCCGGGCAGGGGGAGACCCAGTACTTC. This encodes CASSIYRPGQGETQYF.